The subject of this entry is one TCR beta chain. Its target is unknown. The junction had 12 bases not matched to a gene; V was cut back by 4 bases and J by 4 bases. Germline CDR1 and CDR2: MNHEY and SVGAGI. CDR3 size: 18 residues. The data derive from a study of CD8 T cells in ankylosing spondylitis. Study-level findings and limits: About 8 highly homologous variants made up a TCR beta motif that seemed to typify ankylosing spondylitis blood.

TCRdb called the 5' RACE reads again in MiXCR, with one record for every CDR3 protein. The data contain hundreds of thousands of distinct CDR3 sequences, approximately 17% of them singletons. The chain joins TRBV6-5 to TRBJ1-5, with 11 bases that match TRBD1. The source is a male donor with ankylosing spondylitis. The sample was blood, either unsorted or a sorted T cell fraction (not recorded which). CDR3 in amino acids: CASSLTPGTGGPNQPQHF. The DNA for the CDR3 is TGTGCCAGCAGTTTAACCCCCGGGACAGGGGGGCCAAATCAGCCCCAGCATTTT.